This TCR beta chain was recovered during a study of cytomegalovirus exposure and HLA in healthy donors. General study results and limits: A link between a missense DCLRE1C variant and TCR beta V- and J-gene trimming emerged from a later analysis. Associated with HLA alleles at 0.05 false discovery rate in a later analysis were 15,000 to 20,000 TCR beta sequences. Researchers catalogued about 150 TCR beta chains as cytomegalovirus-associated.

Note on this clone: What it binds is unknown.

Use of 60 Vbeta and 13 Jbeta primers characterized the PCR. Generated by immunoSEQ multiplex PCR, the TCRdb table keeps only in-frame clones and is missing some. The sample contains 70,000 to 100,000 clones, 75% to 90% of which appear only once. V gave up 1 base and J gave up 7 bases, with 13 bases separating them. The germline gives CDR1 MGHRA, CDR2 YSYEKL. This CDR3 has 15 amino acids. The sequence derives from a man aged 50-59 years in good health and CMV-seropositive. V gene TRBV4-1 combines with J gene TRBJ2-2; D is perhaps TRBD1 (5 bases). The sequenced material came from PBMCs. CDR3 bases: TGCGCCAGCAGCCAAGTAGGACAAAGCTACGGGGAGCTGTTTTTT. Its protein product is CASSQVGQSYGELFF.